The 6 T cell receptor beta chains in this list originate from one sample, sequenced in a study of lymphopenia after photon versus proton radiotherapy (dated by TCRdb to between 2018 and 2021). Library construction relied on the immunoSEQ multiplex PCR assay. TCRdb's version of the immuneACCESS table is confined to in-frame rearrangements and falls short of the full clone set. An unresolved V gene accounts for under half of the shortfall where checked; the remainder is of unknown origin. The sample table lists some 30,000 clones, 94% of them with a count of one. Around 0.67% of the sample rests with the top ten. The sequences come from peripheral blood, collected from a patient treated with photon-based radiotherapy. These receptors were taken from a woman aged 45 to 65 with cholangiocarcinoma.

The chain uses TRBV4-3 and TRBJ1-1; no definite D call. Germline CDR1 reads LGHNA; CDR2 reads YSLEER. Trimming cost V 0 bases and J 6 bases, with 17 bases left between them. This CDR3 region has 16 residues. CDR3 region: CASSQEAPRATPEAFF. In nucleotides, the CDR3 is TGCGCCAGCAGCCAAGAAGCGCCCCGGGCTACCCCTGAAGCTTTCTTT.

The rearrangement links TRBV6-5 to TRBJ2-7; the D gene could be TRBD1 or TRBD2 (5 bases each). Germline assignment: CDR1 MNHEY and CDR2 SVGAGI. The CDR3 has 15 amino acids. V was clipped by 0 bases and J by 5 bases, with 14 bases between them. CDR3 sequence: CASSYSGRKGDEQYF. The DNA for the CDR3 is TGTGCCAGCAGTTACTCGGGGAGAAAAGGGGACGAGCAGTACTTC.

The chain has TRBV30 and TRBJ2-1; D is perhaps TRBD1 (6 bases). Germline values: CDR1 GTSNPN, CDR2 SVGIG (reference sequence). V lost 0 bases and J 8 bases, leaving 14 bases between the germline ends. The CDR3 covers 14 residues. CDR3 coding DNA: TGTGCCTGGAGTGTTATCTGGACAGTCTATGAGCAGTTCTTC. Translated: CAWSVIWTVYEQFF.

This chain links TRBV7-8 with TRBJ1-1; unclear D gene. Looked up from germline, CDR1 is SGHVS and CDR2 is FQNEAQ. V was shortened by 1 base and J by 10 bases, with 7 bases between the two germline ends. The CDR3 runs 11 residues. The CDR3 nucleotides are TGTGCCAGCAGCTTAGGCCTAGGAGCTTTCTTT. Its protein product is CASSLGLGAFF.

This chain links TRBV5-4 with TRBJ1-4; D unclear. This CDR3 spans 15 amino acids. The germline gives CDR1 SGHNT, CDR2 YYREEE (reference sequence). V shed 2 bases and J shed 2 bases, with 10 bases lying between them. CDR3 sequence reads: CASSFGSRTNEKLFF. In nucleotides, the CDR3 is TGTGCCAGCAGCTTCGGGTCCCGGACTAATGAAAAACTGTTTTTT.

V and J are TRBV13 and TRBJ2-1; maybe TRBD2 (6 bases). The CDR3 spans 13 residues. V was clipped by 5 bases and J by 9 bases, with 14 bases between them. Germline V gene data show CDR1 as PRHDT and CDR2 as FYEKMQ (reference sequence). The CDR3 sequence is CASSHLGGTEQFF. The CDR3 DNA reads TGTGCCAGCAGCCACTTGGGCGGGACTGAGCAGTTCTTC.